The 20 T cell receptor beta chains below were found in one sample sequenced in a study of CD8+CD57+ T cells in acquired aplastic anemia. The study profiled TCR beta VDJ and CDR3 using genomic DNA as template. Each CDR3 protein is one row after TCRdb ran MiXCR on the reads. The sample carries approximately 250,000 distinct CDR3 sequences, approximately 86% recorded once. Whoever was chosen for sequencing had shown CD8+CD57+ cell expansion by flow cytometry. Sequenced: sorted CD4+, CD8+, or CD8+CD57+ T cells (not recorded which) from PBMCs. All receptors derive from a human donor with aplastic anemia.

The rearrangement links TRBV2 to TRBJ2-3; 9 bases are shared with TRBD2. The CDR3 covers 13 residues. Losses at the gene ends were 8 bases for V and 10 bases for J; bases not matched to a gene: 10. The germline V gene encodes CDR1 SNHLY and CDR2 FYNNEI. CDR3 loop: CASGGGGEEPQYF. The CDR3 nucleotides read TGTGCCAGCGGGGGCGGGGGGGAAGAGCCGCAGTATTTT.

This chain connects TRBV20-1 to TRBJ1-2; D is ambiguous. Germline CDR1 DFQATT, CDR2 SNEGSKA (reference sequence). Trimming stripped 0 bases from V and 6 bases from J, with 14 bases between. CDR3 length: 14 residues. CDR3 in amino acids: CSARDRDKGDGYTF. In nucleotides, the CDR3 is TGCAGTGCTAGAGACAGAGACAAGGGAGATGGCTACACCTTC.

There are a few counts of this clonotype. At one end, the junction sequence differs from germline, possibly due to a read error. The chain carries TRBV7-2 and TRBJ1-1; tentative D call: TRBD1 (6 bases). Germline loops: CDR1 SGHTA, CDR2 FQGNSA. The CDR3 contains 15 residues. CDR3 region: CASSLERTADTEAFF. The CDR3 DNA reads TGTGCCAGCAGCTTAGAGCGGACAGCGGATACTGAGGCTTTCTTT.

V usage is TRBV25-1 and J usage is TRBJ2-7; possibly TRBD1 for D (5 bases). V was pared by 5 bases and J by 5 bases, with 13 bases between. CDR1 MGHDK and CDR2 SYGVNS come from the germline V gene. This CDR3 is 13 amino acids long. The CDR3 is CASSNLVTDEQYF. DNA of the CDR3: TGTGCCAGCAGTAACTTAGTGACAGACGAGCAGTACTTC.

V and J are TRBV20-1 and TRBJ1-3; D is ambiguous. Germline-derived CDR1 and CDR2 are DFQATT and SNEGSKA (reference sequence). Trimming left V 6 bases short and J 4 bases short, with 7 bases between. CDR3 size: 11 residues. CDR3 DNA: TGCAGTGCCAGTCCCGGAAACACCATATATTTT. It yields the protein CSASPGNTIYF.

The rearrangement links TRBV7-2 to TRBJ2-3; 7 bases agree with TRBD1. The CDR3 sequence is 14 residues long. Germline CDR1 is SGHTA and CDR2 is FQGNSA. V trimming: 5 bases; J trimming: 13 bases; junction bases outside the gene matches: 15. The CDR3 is CASSVGGSAETKYF. In DNA form, the CDR3 reads TGTGCCAGCAGCGTAGGGGGCAGCGCAGAAACGAAGTATTTT.

On this clonotype itself: The CDR3 does not close with the conserved phenylalanine or tryptophan, likely indicating a read error. The DNA is omitted, as the CDR3 cannot be located on it reliably, and the CDR3 follows TCRdb's listing. This chain links TRBV9 with TRBJ2-3. The CDR3 has 13 residues if both end residues are counted. Germline V gene lookup returns CDR1 SGDLS and CDR2 YYNGEE. Here the CDR3 reads CASGDAGTDTQYV.

The chain recombines TRBV7-9 with TRBJ2-3; D is ambiguous. CDR1 is SEHNR, CDR2 FQNEAQ, per germline (reference sequence). The CDR3 length is 13 residues. V lost 8 bases and J lost 0, with 9 bases in between. CDR3 residues: CASGVESTDTQYF. Here the CDR3 DNA reads TGTGCCAGCGGGGTTGAAAGCACAGATACGCAGTATTTT.

The rearrangement joins TRBV5-4 to TRBJ2-7; D is possibly TRBD1 (8 bases). Trimming pared 4 bases from V and 6 bases from J, leaving 26 bases between. CDR3 size: 17 residues. Germline V gene data show CDR1 as SGHNT and CDR2 as YYREEE (reference sequence). CDR3 sequence reads: CASSITSAPGQGGEQYF. As DNA, the CDR3 is TGTGCCAGCAGCATTACTAGCGCCCCTGGACAGGGCGGCGAGCAGTACTTC.

This CDR3 is CASSLAGGADYDYKYF. For the CDR3, the DNA is TGTGCCAGCAGCTTGGCAGGGGGCGCCGACTATGACTACAAGTATTTT. The chain uses TRBV7-2 and TRBJ2-3; 8 nucleotides match TRBD1. CDR1 and CDR2 from the germline V gene are SGHTA and FQGNSA. CDR3 length: 16 amino acids. V shed 3 bases, J shed 13 bases, and the junction held 18 bases outside the gene matches. The entire variable domain, with the rest obtained from reference TRBV7-2 and TRBJ2-3, is as follows: GAGVSQSPSNKVTEKGKDVELRCDPISGHTALYWYRQSLGQGLEFLIYFQGNSAPDKSGLPSDRFSAERTGGSVSTLTIQRTQQEDSAVYLCASSLAGGADYDYKYFGPGTRLTVL.

About this clonotype itself: One end of the junction is discordant with germline, which a read error may explain. This chain uses TRBV9 with TRBJ1-1, with D maybe TRBD1 (5 bases). Germline CDR1 SGDLS, CDR2 YYNGEE. The CDR3 runs 17 residues. CDR3 DNA: TGTGCCAGCAGCTGGGAGAGGGACGGGCTCGTATATGCTGAAGCTCTCTTT. Amino acid sequence: CASSWERDGLVYAEALF.

On this clonotype itself: Being one base from a much bigger clone, this may be a read error. The chain joins TRBV7-9 to TRBJ1-2, with a tentative D call TRBD1 (5 bases). Per the germline V gene, CDR1 is SEHNR and CDR2 is FQNEAQ (reference sequence). CDR3 length: 15 residues. Trimming shortened V by 3 bases and J by 12 bases, and 23 bases separated the two germline ends. The CDR3 spells CASSLQRSGGSDDTF. CDR3 in DNA: TGTGCCAGCAGCTTGCAAAGAAGCGGGGGGAGCGATGACACCTTC.

As regards this clonotype: One junction end does not reproduce the germline sequence, and a read error may be involved. This rearrangement joins TRBV29-1 to TRBJ2-3; 8 positions agree with TRBD2. The DNA end is more similar to TRBJ2-7, so the J call may be wrong. The CDR3 covers 15 residues. Germline CDR1 and CDR2: SQVTM and ANQGSEA. The CDR3 is CSAGDGGGSSYAQYF. CDR3 bases: TGCAGCGCGGGTGACGGGGGGGGCAGCTCCTACGCGCAGTACTTC.

The genes are TRBV9 and TRBJ2-1, with D perhaps TRBD1 or TRBD2 (7 bases each). Germline assignment: CDR1 SGDLS and CDR2 YYNGEE. The V end lost 4 bases, the J end lost 10 bases, and 24 bases lay between the germline ends. CDR3 length: 16 amino acids. As DNA, the CDR3 is TGTGCCAGCAGCTTTGGGAGAAGCGGGGACAGTGAGGAGCAGTTCTTC. This encodes CASSFGRSGDSEEQFF.

This clonotype is a singleton in its sample. V gene TRBV7-2 combines with J gene TRBJ2-2; D is possibly TRBD2 (6 bases). Germline V gene lookup returns CDR1 SGHTA and CDR2 FQGNSA. V was pared by 0 bases and J by 12 bases, with 17 bases between. The CDR3 is 15 amino acids. CDR3 in amino acids: CASSLAGGVTGQLFF. The DNA for the CDR3 is TGTGCCAGCAGCTTAGCGGGAGGAGTCACTGGGCAGCTGTTTTTT.

V and J are TRBV11-2 and TRBJ2-7; 7 bases are a match to TRBD2. Germline-derived CDR1 and CDR2 are SGHAT and FQNNGV. CDR3 length: 15 residues. CDR3 sequence (DNA): TGCGCCAGCAGCCAATCTGGGCTAGCGGACTACGAGCAGTACGTC. This codes for CASSQSGLADYEQYV.

The chain couples TRBV10-3 to TRBJ2-3; 9 bases are shared with TRBD2. After removal of 5 bases from V and 5 bases from J, the junction contained 14 bases not matched to a gene. The CDR3 loop spans 17 amino acids. The germline V gene encodes CDR1 ENHRY and CDR2 SYGVKD. CDR3 nucleotides: TGTGCCATCAGTCACTCGGGCGGGGGGGCATCGAGAGATACGCAGTATTTT. Encoded protein: CAISHSGGGASRDTQYF.

This chain links TRBV7-3 with TRBJ2-3; 7 nucleotides agree with TRBD1. Germline CDR1 reads SGHTA; CDR2 reads FQGTGA. V shed 5 bases, J shed 2 bases, and the junction held 7 bases outside the gene matches. This CDR3 contains 15 residues. DNA of the CDR3: TGTGCCAGCAGCCCCCTGGACAGGCCCACAGATACGCAGTATTTT. Protein sequence: CASSPLDRPTDTQYF.

V is TRBV7-9 and J is TRBJ2-2; a weak D match, TRBD2 (5 bases). Trimming left V 2 bases short and J 9 bases short, with 16 bases between. The CDR3 is 15 residues long. Germline V gene data show CDR1 as SEHNR and CDR2 as FQNEAQ (reference sequence). CDR3 nucleotide sequence: TGTGCCAGCAGCTTATTGGCGGGTACCGCCAGGGAGCTGTTTTTT. Its protein product is CASSLLAGTARELFF. The full variable domain, rest sourced from reference TRBV7-9 and TRBJ2-2, is DTGVSQNPRHKITKRGQNVTFRCDPISEHNRLYWYRQTLGQGPEFLTYFQNEAQLEKSRLLSDRFSAERPKGSFSTLEIQRTEQGDSAMYLCASSLLAGTARELFFGEGSRLTVL.

This clonotype showed up just once. The CDR3 protein is CASKVEANGGSHEQFF. DNA for the CDR3: TGTGCCAGCAAGGTAGAAGCGAACGGGGGGAGCCATGAGCAGTTCTTC. The rearrangement uses TRBV7-9 and TRBJ2-1; 7 bases are a match to TRBD2. The ends lost 7 bases at V and 8 bases at J; junction bases unmatched: 17. The CDR3 covers 16 residues. Germline assignment: CDR1 SEHNR and CDR2 FQNEAQ (reference sequence).